This is a list of T cell receptor beta chains from one sample in a study of shared clonotypes between healthy human individuals. Repertoires were generated with immunoSEQ multiplex PCR, while TCRdb's copy carries only in-frame clones and drops some. Among 1,400,000 or so clones listed, approximately 98.5% were seen once. The sequencing input was naive CD4+ T cells sorted from blood. The source is a man aged 25-40 years in good health. CDR3s include the opening cysteine and the closing phenylalanine or tryptophan. A D gene is named only where the DNA matches it firmly. Expanded clones are given a class, and other clones once, few, many or no size at all.

J gene: TRBJ2-7; CDR3 length: 15; D gene: TRBD1; V gene: TRBV7-2; clone size: .; CDR3 DNA: TGTGCCAGCAGCCGCCCCGGGACAGGGAGGTACGAGCAGTACTTC; CDR3 protein: CASSRPGTGRYEQYF
J gene: TRBJ2-3; CDR3 length: 15; D gene: .; V gene: TRBV18; clone size: .; CDR3 DNA: TGTGCCAGCTCACCCAGCCAGGAGTCGGCGGATACGCAGTATTTT; CDR3 protein: CASSPSQESADTQYF
J gene: TRBJ1-1; CDR3 length: 11; D gene: .; V gene: TRBV20-1; clone size: .; CDR3 DNA: TGCAGTGCTAGCAGGAACACTGAAGCTTTCTTT; CDR3 protein: CSASRNTEAFF
J gene: TRBJ1-5; CDR3 length: 14; D gene: .; V gene: TRBV6-1; clone size: .; CDR3 DNA: TGTGCCAGCAACCGAGGGGGGGGGCATCAGCCCCAGCATTTT; CDR3 protein: CASNRGGGHQPQHF
J gene: TRBJ1-5; CDR3 length: 16; D gene: .; V gene: TRBV18; clone size: .; CDR3 DNA: TGTGCCAGCTCACCCCAGGGACCGCTTAGCAATCAGCCCCAGCATTTT; CDR3 protein: CASSPQGPLSNQPQHF
J gene: TRBJ2-7; CDR3 length: 17; D gene: .; V gene: TRBV5-6; clone size: .; CDR3 DNA: TGTGCCAGCAGCTCCTCAACTGACGTAGCCGGGTTCCACGAGCAGTACTTC; CDR3 protein: CASSSSTDVAGFHEQYF
J gene: TRBJ2-3; CDR3 length: 12; D gene: .; V gene: TRBV28; clone size: .; CDR3 DNA: TGTGCCAGCACCGCAAGCACAGATACGCAGTATTTT; CDR3 protein: CASTASTDTQYF
J gene: TRBJ1-3; CDR3 length: 15; D gene: TRBD1; V gene: TRBV9; clone size: .; CDR3 DNA: TGTGCCAGCAGCGCACAACAGGGGACGGGAAACACCATATATTTT; CDR3 protein: CASSAQQGTGNTIYF
J gene: TRBJ2-1; CDR3 length: 17; D gene: TRBD2; V gene: TRBV6-4; clone size: .; CDR3 DNA: TGTGCCAGCAGTGAATCCCCCCTCGGGAGGATATCCAATGAGCAGTTCTTC; CDR3 protein: CASSESPLGRISNEQFF
J gene: TRBJ2-7; CDR3 length: 15; D gene: .; V gene: TRBV6-1; clone size: once; CDR3 DNA: TGTGCCAGCAGGGAGATAGCGGCCAGCCTTTACGAGCAGTACTTC; CDR3 protein: CASREIAASLYEQYF
J gene: TRBJ2-7; CDR3 length: 14; D gene: .; V gene: TRBV9; clone size: .; CDR3 DNA: TGTGCCAGCAACCGGGGGCTACCTTCCTACGAGCAGTACTTC; CDR3 protein: CASNRGLPSYEQYF
J gene: TRBJ1-2; CDR3 length: 11; D gene: .; V gene: TRBV30; clone size: .; CDR3 DNA: TGTGCCTGGAGTTCGGCGGTAGGCTACACCTTC; CDR3 protein: CAWSSAVGYTF
J gene: TRBJ2-7; CDR3 length: 14; D gene: TRBD2; V gene: TRBV27; clone size: .; CDR3 DNA: TGTGCCAGCAGTCCCGGGACTAGCGGGAGGGCCGTGTACTTC; CDR3 protein: CASSPGTSGRAVYF